The TCR beta chain described here comes from a study of blood T cell repertoires in COVID-19. TCRdb's table, derived via immunoSEQ multiplex PCR, lists solely in-frame clones and lacks some. The data show around 130,000 clones, roughly 80% seen once. Per the germline V gene, CDR1 is LNHDA and CDR2 is SQIVND (reference sequence). This CDR3 is built from 17 residues. Trimming removed 7 bases from V and 3 bases from J; junction bases left unmatched: 14. This clonotype originated in a man aged 55 to 69 with acute or convalescent COVID-19. The rearrangement uses TRBV19 and TRBJ2-1, with 8 nucleotides matching TRBD2. The specimen sequenced was peripheral blood. CDR3 protein: CASTSFATSERYNEQFF. The CDR3 nucleotides read TGTGCCAGTACTTCTTTCGCGACTAGCGAACGCTACAATGAGCAGTTCTTC.